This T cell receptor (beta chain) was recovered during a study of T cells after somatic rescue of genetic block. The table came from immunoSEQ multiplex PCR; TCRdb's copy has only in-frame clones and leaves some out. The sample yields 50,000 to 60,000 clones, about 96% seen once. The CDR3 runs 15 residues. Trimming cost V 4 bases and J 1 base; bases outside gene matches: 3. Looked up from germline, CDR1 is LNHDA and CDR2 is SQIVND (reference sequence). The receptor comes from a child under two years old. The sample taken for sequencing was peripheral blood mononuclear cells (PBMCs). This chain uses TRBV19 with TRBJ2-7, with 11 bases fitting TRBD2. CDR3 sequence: CASSTGLAESYEQYF. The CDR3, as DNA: TGTGCCAGTAGTACGGGACTAGCGGAGTCCTACGAGCAGTACTTC.